This entry lists 27 T cell receptor beta chains sequenced from one sample in a study of vaccination effects on CD4 cells after COVID-19. For these TCRs, the target antigens are not known. Antigen-specific CD4+ T cell clonotypes were called by their expansion after viral peptide-pool culture in ViraFEST. It was after 10 days of culture that CD4+ T cells were isolated. Two-dose vaccination with either BNT162b2 or mRNA-1273 was given to the participants. Clones were read by immunoSEQ multiplex PCR, and TCRdb kept only the in-frame ones, dropping some. The table includes under 35,000 clones, about 69% detected once. The specimen was CD4+ T cells from PBMCs cultured with HCoV-NL63 spike peptides, collected after COVID-19 vaccination. The receptors were sampled from a human donor who received a COVID-19 vaccine.

CDR3 region: CASSLRLAGGSYYNEQFF. DNA of the CDR3: TGTGCCAGCAGCTTGCGTTTGGCGGGGGGTTCCTACTACAATGAGCAGTTCTTC. The rearrangement uses TRBV5-6 and TRBJ2-1, with 8 bases identical to TRBD2. Germline V lookup: CDR1 SGHDT, CDR2 YYEEEE. The junction had 12 bases not matched to a gene; V was cut back by 1 base and J by 3 bases. This CDR3 region has 18 residues.

As for this clone: The germline gene is not matched at one end of the junction; a read error may be the cause. The chain combines TRBV18 with TRBJ2-5; 7 bases line up with TRBD1. Germline CDR1 is KGHSH and CDR2 is LQKENI. This CDR3 is 15 amino acids long. The CDR3 loop is CASSPEPLGQVKNDF. The DNA for the CDR3 is TGTGCCAGCTCACCCGAACCCTTAGGACAGGTAAAAAATGACTTC. The entire variable domain, with the rest obtained from reference TRBV18 and TRBJ2-5, is as follows: NAGVMQNPRHLVRRRGQEARLRCSPMKGHSHVYWYRQLPEEGLKFMVYLQKENIIDESGMPKERFSAEFPKEGPSILRIQQVVRGDSAAYFCASSPEPLGQVKNDFGPGTRLLVL.

This chain links TRBV30 with TRBJ1-3; no firm D call. The length of the CDR3 is 12 residues. CDR1 is GTSNPN and CDR2 is SVGIG in the germline V gene (reference sequence). CDR3 sequence (DNA): TGTTCAGCGGCGAGCTCTGGAAACACCATATATTTT. It yields the protein CSAASSGNTIYF.

The chain employs TRBV6-6 and TRBJ2-2; TRBD2 matches 10 bases. Germline CDR1 is MNHNY and CDR2 is SVGAGI (reference sequence). The CDR3 totals 13 residues. The V and J ends lost 7 bases and 8 bases, in that order; junction bases with no gene match: 4. For the CDR3, the DNA is TGTGCCAGCAAGGTAGCGGGAGGAGGGGAGCTGTTTTTT. Its translation: CASKVAGGGELFF.

The count of this clone is one. This chain uses TRBV3-1 (or the pseudogene TRBV3-2) with TRBJ1-6; unclear D gene. The CDR3 is 20 residues long. Trimming shortened V by 0 bases and J by 1 base, and 19 bases separated the two germline ends. Germline assignment: CDR1 LGHDT and CDR2 YNNKEL (reference sequence). The CDR3 DNA reads TGTGCCAGCAGCCAAGATGCAATGTGGGGTATGGGGTCCTATAATTCACCCCTCCACTTT. Protein: CASSQDAMWGMGSYNSPLHF.

This clone was found a few times. V usage is TRBV25-1 and J usage is TRBJ2-2, with a weak D call TRBD2 (6 bases). The CDR3 sequence is 13 residues long. V lost 9 bases and J lost 7, with 15 bases in between. Germline-derived CDR1 and CDR2 are MGHDK and SYGVNS. CDR3 amino acids: CARGTLGGGELFF. The CDR3 DNA is TGTGCCAGAGGGACTCTGGGGGGCGGGGAGCTGTTTTTT.

J is TRBJ2-7 and V is TRBV7-2, with 11 bases aligning to TRBD2. The V and J ends lost 5 bases and 5 bases, in that order; junction bases with no gene match: 11. The germline gives CDR1 SGHTA, CDR2 FQGNSA. This CDR3 is 16 amino acids long. The CDR3: CASSLIAGGPVHEQYF. The CDR3, as DNA: TGTGCCAGCAGCCTAATAGCGGGAGGGCCGGTCCACGAGCAGTACTTC.

This chain uses TRBV4-2 with TRBJ2-5; TRBD2 matches at 14 bases. Unmatched junction bases numbered 11, after V lost 3 bases and J lost 5 bases. The germline V gene has CDR1 LGHNA and CDR2 YNFKEQ. CDR3 length: 18 residues. The CDR3 region is CASSQDTTSGRARETQYF. CDR3 sequence (DNA): TGTGCCAGCAGCCAGGATACGACTAGCGGGAGGGCCCGGGAGACCCAGTACTTC.

The J gene is TRBJ2-7, the V gene TRBV27; maybe TRBD1 (5 bases). The CDR3 runs 15 residues. V was cut by 1 base and J by 2 bases, with 12 bases left in between. Germline-derived CDR1 and CDR2 are MNHEY and SMNVEV (reference sequence). CDR3 DNA sequence: TGTGCCAGCAGTTTATGGTCCGACAGAACCTACGAGCAGTACTTC. Translating gives CASSLWSDRTYEQYF.

This chain uses TRBV6-5 with TRBJ2-7, with D tentatively TRBD2 (6 bases). Looked up from germline, CDR1 is MNHEY and CDR2 is SVGAGI. V lost 5 bases and J 4 bases, leaving 15 bases between the germline ends. The CDR3 extends over 14 amino acids. CDR3 DNA sequence: TGTGCCAGCAGTCGGGCGGGACCCGGTTACGAGCAGTACTTC. Translation: CASSRAGPGYEQYF.

This clone has a single count. The chain uses TRBV2 and TRBJ2-7, with D uncertain. The germline CDR1 and CDR2 sequences are SNHLY and FYNNEI. The CDR3 runs to 16 residues. The ends were cut back, 7 bases at V and 0 bases at J, with 19 bases in the middle. This chain's CDR3 is CASTGRNPTFSYEQYF. The CDR3 nucleotides read TGTGCCAGCACGGGCAGAAACCCCACTTTCTCCTACGAGCAGTACTTC.

The V gene is TRBV29-1, the J gene TRBJ2-5, with D hard to call. Germline V gene lookup returns CDR1 SQVTM and CDR2 ANQGSEA. CDR3 size: 13 residues. The ends were cut back, 7 bases at V and 0 bases at J, with 12 bases in the middle. The CDR3 region has the DNA TGCAGCGGAGGTAGTAGCAACCAAGAGACCCAGTACTTC. This gives the protein CSGGSSNQETQYF.

The gene calls are TRBV18 and TRBJ2-3; the match to TRBD1 covers 9 bases. Per germline, CDR1 KGHSH and CDR2 LQKENI. J was trimmed by 4 bases and V by 2 bases; bases with no gene match: 7. The CDR3 sequence is 16 residues long. The CDR3 region is CASSPGDRAYSDTQYF. The CDR3 nucleotides read TGTGCCAGCTCACCAGGGGACAGGGCGTATTCAGATACGCAGTATTTT. The full variable domain, with the rest looked up from reference TRBV18 and TRBJ2-3, is NAGVMQNPRHLVRRRGQEARLRCSPMKGHSHVYWYRQLPEEGLKFMVYLQKENIIDESGMPKERFSAEFPKEGPSILRIQQVVRGDSAAYFCASSPGDRAYSDTQYFGPGTRLTVL.

The chain is built from TRBV9 and TRBJ1-3; D call uncertain. The germline V gene encodes CDR1 SGDLS and CDR2 YYNGEE. V lost 2 bases, J lost 4 bases, and 7 bases lay in between. This CDR3 is built from 13 residues. Written as DNA, the CDR3 is TGTGCCAGCAGCGTTGCGTCCGGAAACACCATATATTTT. Translation gives CASSVASGNTIYF.

The V and J genes are TRBV21-1 and TRBJ2-7; the D call in the table, TRBD1, was not verified against the DNA. TRBV21-1 is labeled a pseudogene. The CDR3 spans 15 residues. CDR3 nucleotides: TGTGCCAGCAGCAGCCAGGACAACACGGCAATGGAGCAGTACTTC. Its translation is CASSSQDNTAMEQYF.

This chain joins TRBV11-3 and TRBJ1-1; 7 bases are a match to TRBD1. The germline gives CDR1 SGHNT, CDR2 YENEEA. Trimming cost V 2 bases and J 6 bases; bases outside gene matches: 0. The CDR3 extends over 12 amino acids. This CDR3 reads CASSLQGAEAFF. CDR3 bases: TGTGCCAGCAGCTTACAGGGGGCTGAAGCTTTCTTT.

The chain employs TRBV6-5 and TRBJ2-5; D may be TRBD1 (5 bases). Germline V CDR1 and CDR2: MNHEY, SVGAGI. V was pared by 5 bases and J by 1 base, with 14 bases between. The CDR3 runs 15 residues. The CDR3 region is CASSLEWTPQETQYF. The DNA of the CDR3 is TGTGCCAGCAGTCTCGAGTGGACACCCCAAGAGACCCAGTACTTC.

The chain uses TRBV21-1 and TRBJ1-3. TRBV21-1 is marked as a pseudogene. This CDR3 is built from 16 residues. CDR3 DNA: TGTGCCAGCAGCAAATGCGATGGAAGCTCTGGAAACACCATATATTTT. Protein product: CASSKCDGSSGNTIYF.

This sequence joins TRBV5-1 and TRBJ2-2; 8 bases match TRBD2. Germline values: CDR1 SGHRS, CDR2 YFSETQ. There are 17 residues in the CDR3. The trim removed 2 bases at V and 2 bases at J, leaving 8 bases unmatched. CDR3 sequence (DNA): TGCGCCAGCAGCTTCCGCCGGGGGGGCGTTAACACCGGGGAGCTGTTTTTT. It codes for CASSFRRGGVNTGELFF. Variable domain in full (rest from reference TRBV5-1 and TRBJ2-2): KAGVTQTPRYLIKTRGQQVTLSCSPISGHRSVSWYQQTPGQGLQFLFEYFSETQRNKGNFPGRFSGRQFSNSRSEMNVSTLELGDSALYLCASSFRRGGVNTGELFFGEGSRLTVL.

The chain joins TRBV30 to TRBJ1-3; a weak D match, TRBD1 (6 bases). The germline V gene encodes CDR1 GTSNPN and CDR2 SVGIG (reference sequence). V gave up 3 bases and J gave up 4 bases, with 13 bases separating them. There are 14 residues in the CDR3. CDR3 coding DNA: TGTGCCTGGAGCCTCAGGGGAGGCGGAAACACCATATATTTT. Amino acids: CAWSLRGGGNTIYF.

V gene TRBV6-6 combines with J gene TRBJ2-7; 12 nucleotides agree with TRBD1. Germline V gene lookup returns CDR1 MNHNY and CDR2 SVGAGI (reference sequence). The junction had 2 bases not matched to a gene; V was cut back by 6 bases and J by 2 bases. CDR3 length: 14 residues. The CDR3 nucleotides are TGTGCCAGCAGCGGGACAGGGGGCCCCTACGAGCAGTACTTC. It yields the protein CASSGTGGPYEQYF.

V gene TRBV25-1 combines with J gene TRBJ1-2; 10 bases align to TRBD1. The CDR3 sequence is 15 residues long. Unmatched junction bases numbered 7, after V lost 5 bases and J lost 4 bases. Germline CDR1 is MGHDK and CDR2 is SYGVNS. The CDR3 DNA follows: TGTGCCAGCAGTCTCGAGACAGGGGGCTTCTATGGCTACACCTTC. Translation gives CASSLETGGFYGYTF.

The rearrangement joins TRBV7-9 to TRBJ2-7; D not resolved. The CDR3 loop spans 13 amino acids. Trimming pared 1 base from V and 6 bases from J, leaving 10 bases between. Germline lookup yields CDR1 SEHNR and CDR2 FQNEAQ (reference sequence). In DNA form, the CDR3 reads TGTGCCAGCAGCTTAGATTTAGGGTCCGAGCAGTACTTC. It codes for CASSLDLGSEQYF.

The V call is TRBV6-5, the J call TRBJ2-7; D remains ambiguous. This CDR3 contains 13 residues. Trimming removed 2 bases at V and 3 bases at J, with 8 bases between. Germline assignment: CDR1 MNHEY and CDR2 SVGAGI. CDR3 protein: CASSYKASYEQYF. CDR3 DNA sequence: TGTGCCAGCAGTTACAAGGCGAGCTACGAGCAGTACTTC.

The chain employs TRBV7-2 and TRBJ2-7; D may match TRBD1 or TRBD2 (5 bases each). V gave up 0 bases and J gave up 0 bases, with 9 bases separating them. From germline, CDR1 is SGHTA and CDR2 FQGNSA. This CDR3 is 15 amino acids long. CDR3 nucleotides: TGTGCCAGCAGCTTAGCGCCAGGGACCTCCTACGAGCAGTACTTC. Translating it yields CASSLAPGTSYEQYF. Full variable domain (outside the CDR3, taken from reference TRBV7-2 and TRBJ2-7): GAGVSQSPSNKVTEKGKDVELRCDPISGHTALYWYRQSLGQGLEFLIYFQGNSAPDKSGLPSDRFSAERTGGSVSTLTIQRTQQEDSAVYLCASSLAPGTSYEQYFGPGTRLTVT.

The chain combines TRBV19 with TRBJ2-3; D gene unclear. The germline V and J ends were trimmed by 3 bases and 3 bases, with 7 bases remaining between them. The CDR3 covers 13 residues. Germline values: CDR1 LNHDA, CDR2 SQIVND (reference sequence). The CDR3 here is CASSILGTDTQYF. CDR3 coding DNA: TGTGCCAGTAGTATTCTGGGAACAGATACGCAGTATTTT.

Here the CDR3 DNA reads TGTGCCTGGAGTGTATTAGGGTTGGGGGACAGGGCCCACGAGCAGTACTTC. Residues: CAWSVLGLGDRAHEQYF. The V gene is TRBV30, the J gene TRBJ2-7; the match to TRBD1 covers 9 bases. CDR1 and CDR2 (germline): GTSNPN, SVGIG (reference sequence). This CDR3 contains 17 residues. J gave up 5 bases and V 0 bases, and 14 bases lay outside the gene matches.